Below, one TCR beta chain is given with its context. The study assigned cohorts using participant-reported clinical history. Either two negative PCRs, clearance, or symptom resolution qualified Cohort 3 donors as recovered. This sample was included in a study of blood T cell repertoires in COVID-19. The CDR3 is 21 residues long. Germline V CDR1 and CDR2: SGDLS, YYNGEE. Trimming took 2 bases from V and 0 from J; bases not matched to a gene: 19. Produced via immunoSEQ multiplex PCR; TCRdb's table is partial and in-frame only. The profile covers over 200,000 clones, with 90% appearing a single time and 0.95% to 1.5% taken by the ten largest.

The gene calls are TRBV9 and TRBJ2-2; 7 nucleotides line up with TRBD1. Sequenced input: PBMCs or T cells enriched from blood (not recorded which). The TCR originated in a man aged 25-45 years who had recovered from COVID-19. DNA of the CDR3: TGTGCCAGCAGCGTGCTAACGGACAGGATAACAGAAAACGCGAACACCGGGGAGCTGTTTTTT. It is translated as CASSVLTDRITENANTGELFF.